Reported below is one T cell receptor beta chain. Germline V gene lookup returns CDR1 MNHNS and CDR2 SASEGT. This CDR3 has 13 amino acids. V dropped 5 bases and J dropped 2; count of bases not matched to a gene: 3. The data derive from a study of shared clonotypes between healthy human individuals. Sequencing was performed with immunoSEQ multiplex PCR; in TCRdb, only in-frame clones are kept and a portion is missing. This sample has about 2 million clones; roughly 94% occur once, and the top ten carry 0.1% to 0.15%. Donors included only healthy HIV-negative adults lacking recent acute infections or vaccinations. There were only Caucasian adults among the donors, and all lived in Nashville, Tennessee.

The chain is built from TRBV6-1 and TRBJ2-7, with 7 bases that match TRBD1. Sequencing was done on a sample of naive CD4+ T cells sorted from blood. This sample's subset: CD45RA+ positively selected. This receptor was obtained from a man aged 18 to 35 in good health. CDR3 bases: TGTGCCAGCAGTAGGGGGCCAGCCTACGAGCAGTACTTC. Translating gives CASSRGPAYEQYF.